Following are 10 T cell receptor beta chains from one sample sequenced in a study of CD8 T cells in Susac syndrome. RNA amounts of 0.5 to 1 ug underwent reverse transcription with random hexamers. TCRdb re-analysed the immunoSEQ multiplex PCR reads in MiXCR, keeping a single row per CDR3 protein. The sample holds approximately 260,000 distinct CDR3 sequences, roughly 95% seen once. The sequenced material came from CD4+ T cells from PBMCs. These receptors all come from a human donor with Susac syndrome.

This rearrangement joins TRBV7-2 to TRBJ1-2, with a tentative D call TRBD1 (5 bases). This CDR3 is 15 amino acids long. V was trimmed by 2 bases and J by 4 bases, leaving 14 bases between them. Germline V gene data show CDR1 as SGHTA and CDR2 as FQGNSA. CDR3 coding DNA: TGTGCCAGCAGCTTATCCCAGACAGTGACCTATGGCTACACCTTC. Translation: CASSLSQTVTYGYTF.

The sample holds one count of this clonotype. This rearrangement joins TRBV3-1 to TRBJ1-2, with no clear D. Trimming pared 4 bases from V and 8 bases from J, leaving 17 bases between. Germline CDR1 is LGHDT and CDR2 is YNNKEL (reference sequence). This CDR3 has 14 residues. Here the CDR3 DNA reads TGTGCCAGCAGCCCTCGGACTTCTACGGAGGGCTACACCTTC. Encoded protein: CASSPRTSTEGYTF.

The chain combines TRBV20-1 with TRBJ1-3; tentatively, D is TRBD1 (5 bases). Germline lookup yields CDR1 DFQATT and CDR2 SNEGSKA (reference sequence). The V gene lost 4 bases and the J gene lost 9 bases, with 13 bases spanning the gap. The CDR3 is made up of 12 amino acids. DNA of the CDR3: TGCAGTGCTAACCGGGACCTTAGCACCATATATTTT. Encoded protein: CSANRDLSTIYF.

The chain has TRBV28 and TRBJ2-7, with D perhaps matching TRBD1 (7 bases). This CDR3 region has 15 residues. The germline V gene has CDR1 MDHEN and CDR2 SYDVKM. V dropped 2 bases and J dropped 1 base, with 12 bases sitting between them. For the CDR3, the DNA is TGTGCCAGCAGTTTAGGAGGGGGCGCATCCTACGAGCAGTACTTC. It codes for CASSLGGGASYEQYF.

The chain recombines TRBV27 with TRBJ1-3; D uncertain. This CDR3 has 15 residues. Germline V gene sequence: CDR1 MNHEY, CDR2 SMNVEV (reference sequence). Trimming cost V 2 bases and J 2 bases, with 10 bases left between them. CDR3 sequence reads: CASSLQPGPGNTIYF. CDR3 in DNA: TGTGCCAGCAGTTTACAGCCTGGTCCTGGAAACACCATATATTTT.

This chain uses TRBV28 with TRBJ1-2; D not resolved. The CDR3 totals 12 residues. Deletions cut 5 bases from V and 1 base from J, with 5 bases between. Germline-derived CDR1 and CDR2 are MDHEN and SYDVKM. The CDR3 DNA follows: TGTGCCAGCAGTCGGAATAACTATGGCTACACCTTC. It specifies CASSRNNYGYTF.

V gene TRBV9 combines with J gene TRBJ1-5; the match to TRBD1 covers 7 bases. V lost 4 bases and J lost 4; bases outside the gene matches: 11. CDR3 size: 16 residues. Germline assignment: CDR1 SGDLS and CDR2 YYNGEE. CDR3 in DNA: TGTGCCAGCAGCAGTGAGGGGACAGACTCAAATCAGCCCCAGCATTTT. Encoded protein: CASSSEGTDSNQPQHF.

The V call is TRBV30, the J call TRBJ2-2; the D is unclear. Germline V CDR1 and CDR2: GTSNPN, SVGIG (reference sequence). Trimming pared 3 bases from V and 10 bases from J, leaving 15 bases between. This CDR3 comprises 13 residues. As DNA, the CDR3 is TGTGCCTGGAGACTGGTTCTCCGGTCGGAGCTGTTTTTT. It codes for CAWRLVLRSELFF.

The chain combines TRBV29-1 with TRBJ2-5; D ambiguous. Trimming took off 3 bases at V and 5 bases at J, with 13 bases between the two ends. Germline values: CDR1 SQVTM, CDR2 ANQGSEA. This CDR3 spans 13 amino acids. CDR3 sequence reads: CSVEGAVRETQYF. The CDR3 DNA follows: TGCAGCGTTGAGGGCGCGGTCAGGGAGACCCAGTACTTC.

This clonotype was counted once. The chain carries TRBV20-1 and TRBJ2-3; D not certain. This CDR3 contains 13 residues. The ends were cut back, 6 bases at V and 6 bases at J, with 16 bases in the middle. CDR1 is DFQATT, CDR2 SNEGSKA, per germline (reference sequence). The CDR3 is CSAPPKGSDTQYF. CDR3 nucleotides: TGCAGTGCCCCCCCGAAAGGTTCGGATACGCAGTATTTT.